This paragraph covers one T cell receptor beta chain sequence. Germline-derived CDR1 and CDR2 are LGHNA and YNFKEQ. Trimming took 1 base from V and 5 from J, leaving 12 bases between them. This CDR3 is built from 15 residues. This sample is drawn from a study of T cells after posttransplantation cyclophosphamide. TCRdb's copy holds only in-frame clones and misses some; the assay was immunoSEQ multiplex PCR. The repertoire consists of about 15,000 clones, with around four fifths occurring once and the leading ten covering around 0.87%. The source material was memory CD4+ T cells sorted from PBMCs. V gene TRBV4-2 combines with J gene TRBJ1-5, with D possibly matching TRBD1 (5 bases). The TCR was taken from a man in his forties or fifties in good health, CMV-negative, and a related stem cell transplant donor. The CDR3, as DNA: TGTGCCAGCAGCCAAGGGTCGGGGGGGTATCAGCCCCAGCATTTT. Its translation is CASSQGSGGYQPQHF.